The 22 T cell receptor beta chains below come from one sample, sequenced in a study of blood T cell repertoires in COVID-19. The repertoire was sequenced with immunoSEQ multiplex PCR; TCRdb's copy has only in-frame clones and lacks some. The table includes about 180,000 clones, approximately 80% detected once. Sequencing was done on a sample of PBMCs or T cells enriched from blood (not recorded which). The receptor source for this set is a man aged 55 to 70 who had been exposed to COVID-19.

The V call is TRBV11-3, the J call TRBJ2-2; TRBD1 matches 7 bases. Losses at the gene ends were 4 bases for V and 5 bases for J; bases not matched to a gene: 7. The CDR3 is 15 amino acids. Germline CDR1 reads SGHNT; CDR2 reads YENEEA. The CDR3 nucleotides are TGTGCCAGCAGCTCTACAGGGGTGATGACCGGGGAGCTGTTTTTT. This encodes CASSSTGVMTGELFF.

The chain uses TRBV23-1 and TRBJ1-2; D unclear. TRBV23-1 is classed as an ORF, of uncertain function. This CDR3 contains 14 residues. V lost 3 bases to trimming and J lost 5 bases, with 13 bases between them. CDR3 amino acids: CASSQATTRYGYTF. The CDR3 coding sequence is TGCGCCAGCAGTCAGGCTACAACTAGGTATGGCTACACCTTC.

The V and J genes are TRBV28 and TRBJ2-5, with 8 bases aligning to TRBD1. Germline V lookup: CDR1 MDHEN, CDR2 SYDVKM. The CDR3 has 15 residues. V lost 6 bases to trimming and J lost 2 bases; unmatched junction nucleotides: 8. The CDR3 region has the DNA TGTGCCAGCAGCAAAGACAGGGGTAAACAAGAGACCCAGTACTTC. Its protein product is CASSKDRGKQETQYF. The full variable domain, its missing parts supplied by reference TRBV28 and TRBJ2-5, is DVKVTQSSRYLVKRTGEKVFLECVQDMDHENMFWYRQDPGLGLRLIYFSYDVKMKEKGDIPEGYSVSREKKERFSLILESASTNQTSMYLCASSKDRGKQETQYFGPGTRLLVL.

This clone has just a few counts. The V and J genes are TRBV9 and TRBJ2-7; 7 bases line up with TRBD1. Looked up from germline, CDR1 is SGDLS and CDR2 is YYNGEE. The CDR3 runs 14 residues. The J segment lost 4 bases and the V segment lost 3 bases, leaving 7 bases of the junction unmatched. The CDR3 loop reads CASSAGQTSYEQYF. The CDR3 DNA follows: TGTGCCAGCAGCGCGGGACAGACAAGTTACGAGCAGTACTTC.

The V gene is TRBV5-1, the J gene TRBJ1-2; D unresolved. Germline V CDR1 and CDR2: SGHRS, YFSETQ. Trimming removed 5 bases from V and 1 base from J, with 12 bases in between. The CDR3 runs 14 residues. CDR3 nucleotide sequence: TGCGCCAGCAGTGATGCTGGCAGTAACTATGGCTACACCTTC. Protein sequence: CASSDAGSNYGYTF.

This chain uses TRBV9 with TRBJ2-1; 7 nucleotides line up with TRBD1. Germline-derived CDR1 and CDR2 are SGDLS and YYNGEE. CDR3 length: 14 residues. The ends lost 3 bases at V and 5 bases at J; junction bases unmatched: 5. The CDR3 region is CASSGGQENNEQFF. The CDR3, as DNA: TGTGCCAGCAGCGGCGGACAGGAAAACAATGAGCAGTTCTTC.

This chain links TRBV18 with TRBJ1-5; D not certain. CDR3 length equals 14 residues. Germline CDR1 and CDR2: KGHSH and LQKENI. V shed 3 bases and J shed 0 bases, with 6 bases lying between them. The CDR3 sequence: CASSPVDSNQPQHF. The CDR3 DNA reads TGTGCCAGCTCACCCGTAGATAGCAATCAGCCCCAGCATTTT.

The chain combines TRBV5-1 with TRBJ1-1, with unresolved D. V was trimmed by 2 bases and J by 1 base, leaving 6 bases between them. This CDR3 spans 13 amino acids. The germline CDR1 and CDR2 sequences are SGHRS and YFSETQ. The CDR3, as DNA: TGCGCCAGCAGCTTAACCAGGAACACTGAAGCTTTCTTT. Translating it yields CASSLTRNTEAFF.

The CDR3 bases are TGTGCCAGTAGTGCCGGACGAAGGGACAGGAGCTCACCCCTCCACTTT. This encodes CASSAGRRDRSSPLHF. The chain couples TRBV19 to TRBJ1-6; 8 bases map to TRBD1. With V trimmed by 5 bases and J by 10 bases, 13 bases remained unmatched. The germline V gene encodes CDR1 LNHDA and CDR2 SQIVND (reference sequence). The CDR3 runs to 16 residues.

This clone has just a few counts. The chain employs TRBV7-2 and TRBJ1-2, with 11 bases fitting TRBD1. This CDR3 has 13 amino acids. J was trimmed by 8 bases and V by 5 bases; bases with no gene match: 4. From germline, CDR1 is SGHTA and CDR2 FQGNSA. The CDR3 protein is CASSKGQGGGYTF. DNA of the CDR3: TGTGCCAGCAGCAAGGGACAGGGGGGAGGCTACACCTTC.

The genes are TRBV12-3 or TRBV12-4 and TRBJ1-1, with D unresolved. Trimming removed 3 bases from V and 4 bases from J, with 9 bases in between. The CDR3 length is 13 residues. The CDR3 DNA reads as TGTGCCAGCAGTTTGGCTAGCCTCACTGAAGCTTTCTTT. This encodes CASSLASLTEAFF.

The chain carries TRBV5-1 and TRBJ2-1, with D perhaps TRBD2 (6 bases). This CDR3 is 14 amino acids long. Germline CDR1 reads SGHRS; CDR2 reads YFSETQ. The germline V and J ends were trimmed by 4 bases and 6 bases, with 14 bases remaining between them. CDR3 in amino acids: CASSAGFGGNEQFF. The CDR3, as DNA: TGCGCCAGCAGCGCCGGTTTCGGGGGCAATGAGCAGTTCTTC.

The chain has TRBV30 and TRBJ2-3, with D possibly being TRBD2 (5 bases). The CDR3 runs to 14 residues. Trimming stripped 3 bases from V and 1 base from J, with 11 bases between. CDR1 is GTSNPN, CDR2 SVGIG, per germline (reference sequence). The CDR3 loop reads CAWSVGIRTDTQYF. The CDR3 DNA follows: TGTGCCTGGAGCGTCGGGATTCGCACAGATACGCAGTATTTT.

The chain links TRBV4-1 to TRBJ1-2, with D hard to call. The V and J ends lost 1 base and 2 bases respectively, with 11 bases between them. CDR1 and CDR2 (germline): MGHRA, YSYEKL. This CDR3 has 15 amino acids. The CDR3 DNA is TGCGCCAGCAGCCAAGTCCGCCCGGGGAACTATGGCTACACCTTC. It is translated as CASSQVRPGNYGYTF.

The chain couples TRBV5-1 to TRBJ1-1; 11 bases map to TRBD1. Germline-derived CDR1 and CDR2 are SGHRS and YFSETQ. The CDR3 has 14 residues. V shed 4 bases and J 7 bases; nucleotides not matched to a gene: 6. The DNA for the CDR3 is TGCGCCAGCAGCACGGGACAGGGGGTGGGTGAAGCTTTCTTT. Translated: CASSTGQGVGEAFF.

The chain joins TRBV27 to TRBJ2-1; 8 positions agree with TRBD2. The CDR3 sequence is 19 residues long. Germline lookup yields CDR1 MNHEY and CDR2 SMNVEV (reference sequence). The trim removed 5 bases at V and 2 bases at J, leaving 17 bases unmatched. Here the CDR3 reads CASSTREGGRLVTYNEQFF. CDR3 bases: TGTGCCAGCAGTACACGGGAGGGCGGGCGACTAGTTACCTACAATGAGCAGTTCTTC.

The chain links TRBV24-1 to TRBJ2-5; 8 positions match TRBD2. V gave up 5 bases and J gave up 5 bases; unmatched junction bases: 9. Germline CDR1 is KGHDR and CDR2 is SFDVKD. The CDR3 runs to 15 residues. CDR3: CATSANRAGAETQYF. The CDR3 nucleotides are TGTGCCACCAGTGCAAATCGAGCGGGAGCTGAGACCCAGTACTTC.

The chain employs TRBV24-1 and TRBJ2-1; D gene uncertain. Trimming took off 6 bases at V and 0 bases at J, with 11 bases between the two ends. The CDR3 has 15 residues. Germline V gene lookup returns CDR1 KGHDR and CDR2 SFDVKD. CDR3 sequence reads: CATSSATGSYNEQFF. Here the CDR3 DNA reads TGTGCCACCAGTAGTGCTACCGGCTCCTACAATGAGCAGTTCTTC.

The CDR3 DNA sequence: TGTGCCAGCACACCGCACCCAGGGGGGCGGGCCCCCTACGAGCAGTACTTC. Translated: CASTPHPGGRAPYEQYF. The rearrangement uses TRBV28 and TRBJ2-7; weak D call: TRBD1 (7 bases). Germline V lookup: CDR1 MDHEN, CDR2 SYDVKM. This CDR3 is built from 17 residues. Trimming took 7 bases from V and 2 from J, leaving 24 bases between them.

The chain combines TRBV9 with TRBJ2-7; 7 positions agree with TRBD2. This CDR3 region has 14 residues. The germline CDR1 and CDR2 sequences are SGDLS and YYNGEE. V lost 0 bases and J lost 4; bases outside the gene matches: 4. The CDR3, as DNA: TGTGCCAGCAGCGTAGGCGGGAGTCTATACGAGCAGTACTTC. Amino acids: CASSVGGSLYEQYF. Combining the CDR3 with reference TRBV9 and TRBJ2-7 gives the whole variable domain DSGVTQTPKHLITATGQRVTLRCSPRSGDLSVYWYQQSLDQGLQFLIQYYNGEERAKGNILERFSAQQFPDLHSELNLSSLELGDSALYFCASSVGGSLYEQYFGPGTRLTVT.

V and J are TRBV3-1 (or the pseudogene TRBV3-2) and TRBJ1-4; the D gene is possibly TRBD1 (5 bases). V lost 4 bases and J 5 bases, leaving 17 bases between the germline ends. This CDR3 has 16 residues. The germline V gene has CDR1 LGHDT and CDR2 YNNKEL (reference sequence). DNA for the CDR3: TGTGCCAGCAGCCTCTCGGACGGACGACAGAATGAAAAACTGTTTTTT. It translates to CASSLSDGRQNEKLFF.

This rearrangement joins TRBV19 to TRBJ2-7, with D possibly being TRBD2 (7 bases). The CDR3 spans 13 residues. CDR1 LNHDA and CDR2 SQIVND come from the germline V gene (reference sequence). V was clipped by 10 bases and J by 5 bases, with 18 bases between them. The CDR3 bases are TGTGCCACCCAAGGTGCGGGGGCCCACGAGCAGTACTTC. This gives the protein CATQGAGAHEQYF.